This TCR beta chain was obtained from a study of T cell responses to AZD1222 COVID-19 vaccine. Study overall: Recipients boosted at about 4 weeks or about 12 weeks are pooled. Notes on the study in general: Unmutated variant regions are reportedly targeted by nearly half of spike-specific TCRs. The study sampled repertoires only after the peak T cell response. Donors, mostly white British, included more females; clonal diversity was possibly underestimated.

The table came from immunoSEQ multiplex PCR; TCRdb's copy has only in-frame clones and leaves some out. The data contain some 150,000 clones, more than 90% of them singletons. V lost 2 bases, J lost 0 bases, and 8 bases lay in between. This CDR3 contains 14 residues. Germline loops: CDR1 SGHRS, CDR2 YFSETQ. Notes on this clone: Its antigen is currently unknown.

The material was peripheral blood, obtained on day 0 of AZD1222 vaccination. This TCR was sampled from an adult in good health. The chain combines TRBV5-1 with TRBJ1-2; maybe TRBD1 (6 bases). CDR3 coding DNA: TGCGCCAGCAGCTTCAGGGGCACTAACTATGGCTACACCTTC. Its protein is CASSFRGTNYGYTF. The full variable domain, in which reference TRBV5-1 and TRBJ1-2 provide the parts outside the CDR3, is KAGVTQTPRYLIKTRGQQVTLSCSPISGHRSVSWYQQTPGQGLQFLFEYFSETQRNKGNFPGRFSGRQFSNSRSEMNVSTLELGDSALYLCASSFRGTNYGYTFGSGTRLTVV.